These T cell receptor beta chains were read from a single sample in a study of cytomegalovirus exposure and HLA in healthy donors. Some clones are missing from TCRdb's copy, which holds only in-frame ones; the method was immunoSEQ multiplex PCR. The sample contains about 200,000 clones, less than 90% of which appear only once. Sequences were obtained from PBMCs. These TCRs come from a woman in her twenties or thirties in good health and CMV-seronegative. Both conserved end residues are part of each CDR3. Fields, in order: J gene, D gene, clone size, V gene, CDR3 protein, CDR3 DNA. A D gene is named only where the DNA matches it firmly. Some rows have no size entry. The others give once, few or many, or a class for an expanded clone.

j_call: TRBJ2-3; d_call: TRBD2; clone_size: -; v_call: TRBV7-9; cdr3_aa: CASSLSLGGRADDTDTQYF; cdr3_nt: TGTGCCAGCAGCTTATCCCTCGGCGGGAGGGCCGATGACACAGATACGCAGTATTTT
j_call: TRBJ2-7; d_call: -; clone_size: -; v_call: TRBV5-1; cdr3_aa: CASSLLEGAGGSYEQYF; cdr3_nt: TGCGCCAGCAGCTTGTTGGAAGGGGCCGGGGGTTCCTACGAGCAGTACTTC
j_call: TRBJ2-7; d_call: TRBD2; clone_size: -; v_call: TRBV15; cdr3_aa: CATSRDRLAVRYF; cdr3_nt: TGTGCCACCAGCAGAGATCGACTAGCGGTGCGATACTTC
j_call: TRBJ2-1; d_call: TRBD1; clone_size: -; v_call: TRBV4-1; cdr3_aa: CASNPGQGYNEQFF; cdr3_nt: TGCGCCAGCAACCCGGGACAGGGCTACAATGAGCAGTTCTTC
j_call: TRBJ2-1; d_call: TRBD2; clone_size: -; v_call: TRBV5-1; cdr3_aa: CASSLGTSGGDEQFF; cdr3_nt: TGCGCCAGCAGCTTGGGGACTAGCGGGGGTGATGAGCAGTTCTTC
j_call: TRBJ2-7; d_call: TRBD2; clone_size: -; v_call: TRBV7-9; cdr3_aa: CSSSYLAGGLASSYEQYF; cdr3_nt: TGTTCCAGCAGCTATCTAGCGGGAGGTTTGGCCTCCTCCTACGAGCAGTACTTC
j_call: TRBJ2-5; d_call: -; clone_size: -; v_call: TRBV4-2; cdr3_aa: CASSRSQQQETQYF; cdr3_nt: TGTGCCAGCAGCCGTTCACAGCAGCAAGAGACCCAGTACTTC
j_call: TRBJ2-1; d_call: TRBD2; clone_size: -; v_call: TRBV7-8; cdr3_aa: CASSLRTSLEQFF; cdr3_nt: TGTGCCAGCAGCTTAAGGACTAGCCTTGAGCAGTTCTTC
j_call: TRBJ2-1; d_call: TRBD1; clone_size: -; v_call: TRBV4-2; cdr3_aa: CASSQGQGSSYNEQFF; cdr3_nt: TGTGCCAGCAGCCAAGGACAGGGGAGCTCCTACAATGAGCAGTTCTTC
j_call: TRBJ1-2; d_call: TRBD1; clone_size: -; v_call: TRBV4-1; cdr3_aa: CASSQLGTGQGYTF; cdr3_nt: TGCGCCAGCAGCCAACTCGGGACAGGCCAAGGCTACACCTTC
j_call: TRBJ2-5; d_call: TRBD1; clone_size: -; v_call: TRBV6-1; cdr3_aa: CASSGQGVETQYF; cdr3_nt: TGTGCCAGCAGTGGACAGGGAGTGGAGACCCAGTACTTC
j_call: TRBJ2-3; d_call: -; clone_size: -; v_call: TRBV4-2; cdr3_aa: CASSQDRGTDTQYF; cdr3_nt: TGTGCCAGCAGCCAAGACAGGGGCACAGATACGCAGTATTTT
j_call: TRBJ1-3; d_call: -; clone_size: -; v_call: TRBV28; cdr3_aa: CASSLRGSSGNTIYF; cdr3_nt: TGTGCCAGCAGTCTCCGCGGGAGCTCTGGAAACACCATATATTTT
j_call: TRBJ1-2; d_call: -; clone_size: -; v_call: TRBV7-2; cdr3_aa: CASSLEVVGANYGYTF; cdr3_nt: TGTGCCAGCAGCTTAGAGGTGGTGGGAGCTAACTATGGCTACACCTTC
j_call: TRBJ2-5; d_call: -; clone_size: -; v_call: TRBV7-9; cdr3_aa: CASSTQNRDAQETQYF; cdr3_nt: TGTGCCAGCAGCACCCAGAACAGGGACGCCCAAGAGACCCAGTACTTC
j_call: TRBJ2-2; d_call: TRBD2; clone_size: once; v_call: TRBV6-5; cdr3_aa: CASRGGRVITGELFF; cdr3_nt: TGTGCCAGCAGGGGGGGGAGGGTCATCACCGGGGAGCTGTTTTTT
j_call: TRBJ2-3; d_call: TRBD2; clone_size: -; v_call: TRBV6-5; cdr3_aa: CASSWLAGTTDTQYF; cdr3_nt: TGTGCCAGCAGTTGGCTAGCGGGGACCACAGATACGCAGTATTTT
j_call: TRBJ2-2; d_call: -; clone_size: -; v_call: TRBV7-6; cdr3_aa: CASSLEGANIGELFF; cdr3_nt: TGTGCCAGCAGCTTAGAAGGGGCCAACATCGGGGAGCTGTTTTTT
j_call: TRBJ2-2; d_call: TRBD2; clone_size: -; v_call: TRBV15; cdr3_aa: CATSRVLAGVNFAGELFF; cdr3_nt: TGTGCCACCAGCAGAGTACTAGCGGGAGTAAATTTCGCCGGGGAGCTGTTTTTT
j_call: TRBJ2-7; d_call: -; clone_size: -; v_call: TRBV19; cdr3_aa: CASSISGTPTYEQYF; cdr3_nt: TGTGCCAGTAGTATTTCCGGGACACCGACCTACGAGCAGTACTTC
j_call: TRBJ2-7; d_call: -; clone_size: -; v_call: TRBV7-9; cdr3_aa: CASQPIDTAYEQYF; cdr3_nt: TGTGCCAGCCAGCCCATCGACACAGCCTACGAGCAGTACTTC
j_call: TRBJ2-5; d_call: -; clone_size: -; v_call: TRBV2; cdr3_aa: CASTHDLGQETQYF; cdr3_nt: TGTGCCAGCACTCACGACCTAGGCCAAGAGACCCAGTACTTC
j_call: TRBJ2-1; d_call: TRBD2; clone_size: -; v_call: TRBV27; cdr3_aa: CASLALAGGNFLRPNEQFF; cdr3_nt: TGTGCCAGCCTCGCACTAGCGGGAGGTAATTTCCTTCGTCCCAATGAGCAGTTCTTC
j_call: TRBJ2-1; d_call: -; clone_size: -; v_call: TRBV6-5; cdr3_aa: CASSYSSLYNEQFF; cdr3_nt: TGTGCCAGCAGTTACTCGAGTCTCTACAATGAGCAGTTCTTC
j_call: TRBJ1-1; d_call: -; clone_size: -; v_call: TRBV21-1; cdr3_aa: CASSKGGMNTEAFF; cdr3_nt: TGTGCCAGCAGCAAAGGCGGGATGAACACTGAAGCTTTCTTT
j_call: TRBJ1-1; d_call: -; clone_size: once; v_call: TRBV18; cdr3_aa: CASSPPGLPTEAFF; cdr3_nt: TGTGCCAGCTCACCACCCGGACTGCCCACTGAAGCTTTCTTT